This is a list of T cell receptor beta chains from one sample in a study of cytomegalovirus exposure and HLA in healthy donors. TCRdb's table, derived via immunoSEQ multiplex PCR, lists solely in-frame clones and lacks some. The table includes some 120,000 clones, around 90% detected once. Sequencing used PBMCs. All receptors come from a woman younger than 35 in good health and CMV-seronegative. CDR3s include the opening cysteine and the closing phenylalanine or tryptophan. Fields, in order: V gene, D gene, clone size, J gene, CDR3 DNA, CDR3 protein. A D gene is named only where the DNA matches it firmly. Clone size is given for some rows only: seen once, a few or many times, or a class if the clone is expanded.

TRBV4-2	-	-	TRBJ1-6	TGTGCCAGCAGCCAAGACAGGGGAGACAATTCACCCCTCCACTTT	CASSQDRGDNSPLHF
TRBV6-5	TRBD2	-	TRBJ2-7	TGTGCCAGCAGTTTTTTGACTAGCGGGGGGGCCTACGAGCAGTACTTC	CASSFLTSGGAYEQYF
TRBV7-3	TRBD2	-	TRBJ2-3	TGTGCCAGCAGCTCACACGTAGCCAAGTCGGGTCAGCGGGGGGGCACAGATACGCAGTATTTT	CASSSHVAKSGQRGGTDTQYF
TRBV2	TRBD1	-	TRBJ1-1	TGTGCCAGCAGAGTGACAGGGCTAGACACTGAAGCTTTCTTT	CASRVTGLDTEAFF
TRBV4-3	-	-	TRBJ2-7	TGCGCCAGCAGCCAAGGTTCAGGGGCTGGCTACGAGCAGTACTTC	CASSQGSGAGYEQYF
TRBV28	-	once	TRBJ1-2	TGTGCCAGCAGCAAATTTCGGGCGGGAGACTATGGCTACACCTTC	CASSKFRAGDYGYTF
TRBV6-1	TRBD2	-	TRBJ2-1	TGTGCCAGCAGTCAAGTAGCGGGAGCCTCCTACAATGAGCAGTTCTTC	CASSQVAGASYNEQFF
TRBV4-1	-	-	TRBJ1-5	TGCGCCAGCAGCCAAGGCGCGGATCAGCCCCAGCATTTT	CASSQGADQPQHF
TRBV28	TRBD2	-	TRBJ2-1	TGTGCCAGCAGTTTATGGTCTAGCGGGAGAAATGAGCAGTTCTTC	CASSLWSSGRNEQFF
TRBV6-5	-	few	TRBJ1-2	TGTGCCAGCAGTGGCAGGGGTGGCTACACCTTC	CASSGRGGYTF
TRBV2	TRBD1	-	TRBJ1-4	TGTGCCAGCAGTGGGAGGGACAGTAACGAAAAACTGTTTTTT	CASSGRDSNEKLFF
TRBV5-1	TRBD2	-	TRBJ2-3	TGCGCCAGCAGCCCAAGACTAGCGGGACAGGACACTAGCACAGATACGCAGTATTTT	CASSPRLAGQDTSTDTQYF
TRBV6-6	TRBD1	-	TRBJ1-4	TGTGCCAGCAGTTCCCTACAGGGGGACAGAAATGAAAAACTGTTTTTT	CASSSLQGDRNEKLFF
TRBV30	-	many	TRBJ2-7	TGTGCCGGAGAAAACGGGACACTATTTGAGCAGTACTTC	CAGENGTLFEQYF
TRBV11-2	-	once	TRBJ2-6	TGTGCCAGCAGCCCCGACAGCAGCGCCCTGACTTTC	CASSPDSSALTF
TRBV18	-	-	TRBJ1-1	TGTGCCAGCTCACCGAAGGCTGGCACAGGGTCGAACACTGAAGCTTTCTTT	CASSPKAGTGSNTEAFF
TRBV19	TRBD2	-	TRBJ2-1	TGTGCCATTTCTAGCGGGGGGGCGATCAATGAGCAGTTCTTC	CAISSGGAINEQFF
TRBV30	TRBD2	few	TRBJ2-7	TGTGCCGGATCCAGACTAGCGGGAGAGGACGAGCAGTACTTC	CAGSRLAGEDEQYF
TRBV29-1	TRBD1	-	TRBJ1-6	TGCAGCGTGAGGGACAGTACTGGTTCACCCCTCCACTTT	CSVRDSTGSPLHF
TRBV7-9	-	-	TRBJ1-5	TGTGCCAGCAGCTTAGCTGCGTCAGGGAACAATCAGCCCCAGCATTTT	CASSLAASGNNQPQHF
TRBV28	TRBD1	few	TRBJ1-1	TGTGCCAGCAGTTTATCGGGACAGGGGGCTACCACTGAAGCTTTCTTT	CASSLSGQGATTEAFF
TRBV9	-	-	TRBJ1-5	TGTGCCAGCAGCGGTTCACCACAGAATCAGCCCCAGCATTTT	CASSGSPQNQPQHF
TRBV4-1	-	-	TRBJ1-2	TGCGCCAGCACAACGGGGAACCCTAACTATGGCTACACCTTC	CASTTGNPNYGYTF
TRBV7-8	-	-	TRBJ1-1	TGTGCCAGCAGCGTGCAGGGGACCTCTGAAGCTTTCTTT	CASSVQGTSEAFF
TRBV4-2	TRBD2	-	TRBJ2-5	TGTGCCAGCAGCCCCGGTCCGGGACTAGCGGGAGTCGGCCAAGAGACCCAGTACTTC	CASSPGPGLAGVGQETQYF
TRBV7-9	-	-	TRBJ1-1	TGTGCCAGCAGCTTAGAGAAACAGGGAAATGGAGTTTGGGCTTTCTTT	CASSLEKQGNGVWAFF
TRBV18	-	-	TRBJ2-7	TGTGCCAGCTCACCACCCGCAGCAATGGGCCCCATGGGTGAGCAGTACTTC	CASSPPAAMGPMGEQYF
TRBV7-2	TRBD1	-	TRBJ1-2	TGTGCCAGCAGCTTAGATTACAGGGGTAACTATGGCTACACCTTC	CASSLDYRGNYGYTF
TRBV6-5	-	-	TRBJ2-2	TGTGCCAGCAGTTCGTCCCGGGACTGGATCGGGGAGCTGTTTTTT	CASSSSRDWIGELFF
TRBV5-1	TRBD1	-	TRBJ2-7	TGCGCCAGCAGCTGGACAGGGGATGGGTACGAGCAGTACTTC	CASSWTGDGYEQYF
TRBV6-5	TRBD2	once	TRBJ2-1	TGTGCCAGCAGTTACCACCGGACTAGCGCAACCCGGCAGTTCTTC	CASSYHRTSATRQFF
TRBV30	TRBD1	-	TRBJ2-3	TGTGCCTGGAGCGGGGGACAGGGGGCTAGAGATACGCAGTATTTT	CAWSGGQGARDTQYF
TRBV5-1	TRBD1	once	TRBJ1-4	TGCGCCAGCAGTGGGACAGGGGGCGTAGGTAATGAAAAACTGTTTTTT	CASSGTGGVGNEKLFF
TRBV25-1	TRBD2	-	TRBJ2-1	TGTGCCTCAGGGACCGGGACTAGCGTATACAATGAGCAGTTCTTC	CASGTGTSVYNEQFF
TRBV5-1	TRBD2	-	TRBJ2-5	TGCGCCAGCAGCGAGACAACCGGGGGGGCCGGCAGAGAGACCCAGTACTTC	CASSETTGGAGRETQYF
TRBV28	-	-	TRBJ2-7	TGTGCCAGCAGTTTGCGGGACTCCAGCTACGAGCAGTACTTC	CASSLRDSSYEQYF
TRBV2	TRBD2	-	TRBJ2-3	TGTGCCAGCAGTGAAGGTCTAGCGGGGGCCACAGATACGCAGTATTTT	CASSEGLAGATDTQYF
TRBV15	-	-	TRBJ1-6	TGTGCCACCAGCAGAGATCAGCGCTCCTATAATTCACCCCTCCACTTT	CATSRDQRSYNSPLHF
TRBV25-1	-	-	TRBJ1-2	TGTGCCAGCGGATCTCGACAGGATCCTAACTATGGCTACACCTTC	CASGSRQDPNYGYTF
TRBV4-2	-	-	TRBJ1-2	TGTGCCAGCAGCCAAGACGTAGGGCCGGGAGGCTACACCTTC	CASSQDVGPGGYTF
TRBV19	TRBD1	-	TRBJ1-6	TGTGCCAGTAGTATAGCAAGGACAGGTCTACCGTCACCCCTCCACTTT	CASSIARTGLPSPLHF
TRBV5-3	TRBD2	few	TRBJ2-1	TGTGCCAGCCCCCAGGGACTAGCTCTCAATGAGCAGTTCTTC	CASPQGLALNEQFF
TRBV9	TRBD1	-	TRBJ1-1	TGTGCCAGCACCAAACAGGGGGCCCTGAACACTGAAGCTTTCTTT	CASTKQGALNTEAFF
TRBV19	-	once	TRBJ1-1	TGTGCCAGTAGTATCGGGGGGGCCTCCACTGAAGCTTTCTTT	CASSIGGASTEAFF
TRBV28	-	-	TRBJ1-1	TGTGCCAGCAGTTTATGGCAGGGGAACACTGAAGCTTTCTTT	CASSLWQGNTEAFF
TRBV4-2	TRBD2	-	TRBJ2-3	TGTGCCAGCAGCACCCCCATAGCGGGGGGCACAGATACGCAGTATTTT	CASSTPIAGGTDTQYF
TRBV6-5	-	-	TRBJ2-1	TGTGCCAGCAGTTATGAGGAATACAATGAGCAGTTCTTC	CASSYEEYNEQFF
TRBV7-3	TRBD1	-	TRBJ2-4	TGTGCCAGCAGCTCTCTGGGACAGGGGCCTGACAAAAACATTCAGTACTTC	CASSSLGQGPDKNIQYF
TRBV6-5	-	-	TRBJ1-2	TGTGCCAGCAGTTACTTCCAGGGTGCCTATGGCTACACCTTC	CASSYFQGAYGYTF
TRBV18	TRBD1	-	TRBJ1-6	TGTGCCAGCTCACGACAGGGAGGTAATTCACCCCTCCACTTT	CASSRQGGNSPLHF
TRBV12-5	-	-	TRBJ1-2	TGTGCTAGTGGTTTGCAGGGGCTGCATGGCTACACCTTC	CASGLQGLHGYTF
TRBV5-1	-	-	TRBJ2-5	TGCGCCAGCAGCTTATTACCCTCCGGGGGTGAAGAGACCCAGTACTTC	CASSLLPSGGEETQYF